The table lists the clone carrying this T cell receptor beta chain with many counts. Its antigen is not identified. The data stem from a study of early T cells in non-severe SARS-CoV-2 infection. Looking at the study overall: Bulk RNA from unsorted whole blood was sequenced; chains were unpaired. Study-level points and caveats: CD4 and private specificities were missed by VDJdb matching, which favored anti-spike CD8 responses.

The library protocol tagged individual cDNA molecules with unique molecular identifiers. TCRdb itself ran the 5' RACE reads through MiXCR, one entry per CDR3 protein. The table has roughly 53,000 distinct CDR3 sequences, 8.5% to 12% seen once. Germline CDR1 and CDR2: SQVTM and ANQGSEA. V was clipped by 8 bases and J by 0 bases; unmatched bases: 11. This CDR3 is built from 15 residues. Sequencing was done on a sample of whole blood. The V call is TRBV29-1, the J call TRBJ1-1; 8 nucleotides align to TRBD1. This receptor was taken from an adult who was a healthcare worker with PCR-confirmed SARS-CoV-2 infection or an uninfected control (not recorded which). CDR3 bases: TGCAGCACCCGGACAGGGACTGTCATGAACACTGAAGCTTTCTTT. The encoded protein is CSTRTGTVMNTEAFF.